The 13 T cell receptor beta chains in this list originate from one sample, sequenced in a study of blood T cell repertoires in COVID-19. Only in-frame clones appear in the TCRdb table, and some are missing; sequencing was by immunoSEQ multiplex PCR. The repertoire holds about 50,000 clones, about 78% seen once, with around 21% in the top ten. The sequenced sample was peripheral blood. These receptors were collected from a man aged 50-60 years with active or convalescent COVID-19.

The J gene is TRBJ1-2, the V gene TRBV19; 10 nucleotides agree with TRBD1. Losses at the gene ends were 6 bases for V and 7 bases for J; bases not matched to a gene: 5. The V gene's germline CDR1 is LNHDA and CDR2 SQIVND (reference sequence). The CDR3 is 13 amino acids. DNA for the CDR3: TGTGCCAGTAGACTGACAGGGGGCGGTGGCTACACCTTC. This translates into CASRLTGGGGYTF.

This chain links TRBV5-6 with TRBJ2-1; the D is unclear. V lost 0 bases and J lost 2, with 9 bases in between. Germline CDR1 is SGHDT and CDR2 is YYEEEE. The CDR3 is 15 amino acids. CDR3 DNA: TGTGCCAGCAGCTTGGACGGAGTTACCTACAATGAGCAGTTCTTC. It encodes CASSLDGVTYNEQFF.

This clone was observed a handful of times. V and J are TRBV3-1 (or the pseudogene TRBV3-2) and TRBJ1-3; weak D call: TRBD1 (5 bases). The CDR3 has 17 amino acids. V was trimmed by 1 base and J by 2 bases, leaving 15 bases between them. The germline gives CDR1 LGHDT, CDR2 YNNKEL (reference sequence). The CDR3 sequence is CASSQGEVGRTGNTIYF. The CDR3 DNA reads TGTGCCAGCAGCCAAGGAGAAGTGGGGCGGACTGGAAACACCATATATTTT.

Here the CDR3 reads CAISEIRGNQPQHF. The CDR3 nucleotides read TGTGCCATCAGTGAGATTAGGGGAAATCAGCCCCAGCATTTT. The rearrangement links TRBV10-3 to TRBJ1-5; possibly TRBD1 for D (5 bases). This CDR3 contains 14 residues. V lost 2 bases, J lost 4 bases, and 9 bases lay in between. Germline values: CDR1 ENHRY, CDR2 SYGVKD.

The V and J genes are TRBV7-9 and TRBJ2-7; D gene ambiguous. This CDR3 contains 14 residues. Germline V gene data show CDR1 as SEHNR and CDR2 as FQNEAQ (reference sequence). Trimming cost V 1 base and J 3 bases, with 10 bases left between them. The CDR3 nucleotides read TGTGCCAGCAGCTTAGGGCTAGTATTCTACGAGCAGTACTTC. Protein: CASSLGLVFYEQYF.

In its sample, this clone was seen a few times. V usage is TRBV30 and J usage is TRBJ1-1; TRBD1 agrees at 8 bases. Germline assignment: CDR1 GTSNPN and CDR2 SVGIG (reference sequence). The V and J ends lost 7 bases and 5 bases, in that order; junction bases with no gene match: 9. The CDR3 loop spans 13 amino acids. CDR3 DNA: TGTGCCTTATCAGGGGGCTTGGGAACTGAAGCTTTCTTT. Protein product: CALSGGLGTEAFF. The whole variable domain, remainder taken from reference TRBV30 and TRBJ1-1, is SQTIHQWPATLVQPVGSPLSLECTVEGTSNPNLYWYRQAAGRGLQLLFYSVGIGQISSEVPQNLSASRPQDRQFILSSKKLLLSDSGFYLCALSGGLGTEAFFGQGTRLTVV.

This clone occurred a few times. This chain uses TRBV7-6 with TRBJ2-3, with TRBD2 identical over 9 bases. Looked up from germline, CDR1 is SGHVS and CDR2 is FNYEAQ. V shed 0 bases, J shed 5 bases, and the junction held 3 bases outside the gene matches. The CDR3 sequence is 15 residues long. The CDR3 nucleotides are TGTGCCAGCAGCTTAGCGGCGGGGGGGCAAGATACGCAGTATTTT. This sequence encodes CASSLAAGGQDTQYF.

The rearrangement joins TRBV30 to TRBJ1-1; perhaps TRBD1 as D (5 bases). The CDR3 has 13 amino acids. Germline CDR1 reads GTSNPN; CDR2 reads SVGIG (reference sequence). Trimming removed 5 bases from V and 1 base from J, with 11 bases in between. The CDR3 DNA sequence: TGTGCCTGGGACAGATCTTGGAACACTGAAGCTTTCTTT. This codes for CAWDRSWNTEAFF.

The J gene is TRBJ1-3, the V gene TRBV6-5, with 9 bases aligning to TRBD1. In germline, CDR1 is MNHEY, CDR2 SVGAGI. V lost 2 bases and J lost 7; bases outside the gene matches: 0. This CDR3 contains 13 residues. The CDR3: CASSYDRGNTIYF. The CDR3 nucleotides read TGTGCCAGCAGTTACGACAGGGGGAACACCATATATTTT.

As DNA, the CDR3 is TGTGCCAGCAGTCGAGCGGGGGGCAAAGGTTACACTGAAGCTTTCTTT. The encoded protein is CASSRAGGKGYTEAFF. The chain is built from TRBV27 and TRBJ1-1, with a possible D match to TRBD1 (6 bases). In germline, CDR1 is MNHEY, CDR2 SMNVEV (reference sequence). The CDR3 contains 16 residues. Trimming cost V 5 bases and J 3 bases, with 19 bases left between them.

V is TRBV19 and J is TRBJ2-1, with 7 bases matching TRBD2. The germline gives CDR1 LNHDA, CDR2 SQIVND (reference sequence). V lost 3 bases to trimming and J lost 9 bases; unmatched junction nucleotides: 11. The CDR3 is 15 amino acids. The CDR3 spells CASSIARLAIGEQFF. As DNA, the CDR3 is TGTGCCAGTAGTATTGCGAGACTAGCAATCGGTGAGCAGTTCTTC. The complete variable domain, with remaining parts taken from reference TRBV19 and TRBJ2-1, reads DGGITQSPKYLFRKEGQNVTLSCEQNLNHDAMYWYRQDPGQGLRLIYYSQIVNDFQKGDIAEGYSVSREKKESFPLTVTSAQKNPTAFYLCASSIARLAIGEQFFGPGTRLTVL.

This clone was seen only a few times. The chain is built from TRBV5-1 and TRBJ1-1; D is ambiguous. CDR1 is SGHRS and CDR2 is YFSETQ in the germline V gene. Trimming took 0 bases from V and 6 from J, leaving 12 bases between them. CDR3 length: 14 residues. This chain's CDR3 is CASSLDPGLPEAFF. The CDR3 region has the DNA TGCGCCAGCAGCTTGGATCCGGGTCTGCCTGAAGCTTTCTTT.

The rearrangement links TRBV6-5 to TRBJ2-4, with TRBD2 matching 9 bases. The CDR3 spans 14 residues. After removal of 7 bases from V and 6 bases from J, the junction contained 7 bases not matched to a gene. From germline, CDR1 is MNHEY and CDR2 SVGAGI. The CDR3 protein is CASTSAGGGNIQYF. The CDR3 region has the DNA TGTGCCAGCACCTCAGCGGGAGGTGGAAACATTCAGTACTTC.